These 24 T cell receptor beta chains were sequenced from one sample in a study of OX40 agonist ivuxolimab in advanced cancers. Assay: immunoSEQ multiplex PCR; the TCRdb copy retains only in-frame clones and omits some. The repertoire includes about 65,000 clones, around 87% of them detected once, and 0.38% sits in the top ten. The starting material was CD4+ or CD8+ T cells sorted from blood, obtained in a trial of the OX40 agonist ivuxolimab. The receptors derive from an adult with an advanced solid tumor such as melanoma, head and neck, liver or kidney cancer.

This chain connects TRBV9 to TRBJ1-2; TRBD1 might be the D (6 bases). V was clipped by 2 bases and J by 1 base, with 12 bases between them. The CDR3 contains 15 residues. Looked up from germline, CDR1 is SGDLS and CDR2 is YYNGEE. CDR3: CASSVGDTRNYGYTF. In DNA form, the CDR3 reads TGTGCCAGCAGCGTTGGGGACACCCGTAACTATGGCTACACCTTC.

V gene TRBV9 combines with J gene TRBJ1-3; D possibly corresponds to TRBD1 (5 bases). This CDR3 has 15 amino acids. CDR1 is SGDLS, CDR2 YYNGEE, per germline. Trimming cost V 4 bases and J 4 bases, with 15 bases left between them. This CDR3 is CASSRDLGQGNTIYF. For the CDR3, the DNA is TGTGCCAGCAGCAGGGACCTCGGTCAAGGAAACACCATATATTTT.

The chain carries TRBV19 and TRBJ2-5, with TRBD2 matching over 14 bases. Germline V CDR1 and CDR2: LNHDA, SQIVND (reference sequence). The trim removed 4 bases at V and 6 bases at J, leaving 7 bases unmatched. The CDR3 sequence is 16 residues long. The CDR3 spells CASSTRLAGGIKTQYF. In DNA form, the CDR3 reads TGTGCCAGTAGTACCCGACTAGCGGGGGGGATAAAGACCCAGTACTTC.

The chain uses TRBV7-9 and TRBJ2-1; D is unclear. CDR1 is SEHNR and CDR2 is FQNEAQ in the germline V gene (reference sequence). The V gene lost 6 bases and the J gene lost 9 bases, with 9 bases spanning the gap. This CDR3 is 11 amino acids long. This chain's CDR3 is CASSRMPEQFF. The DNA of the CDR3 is TGTGCCAGCAGTCGCATGCCTGAGCAGTTCTTC. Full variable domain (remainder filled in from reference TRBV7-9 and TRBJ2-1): DTGVSQNPRHKITKRGQNVTFRCDPISEHNRLYWYRQTLGQGPEFLTYFQNEAQLEKSRLLSDRFSAERPKGSFSTLEIQRTEQGDSAMYLCASSRMPEQFFGPGTRLTVL.

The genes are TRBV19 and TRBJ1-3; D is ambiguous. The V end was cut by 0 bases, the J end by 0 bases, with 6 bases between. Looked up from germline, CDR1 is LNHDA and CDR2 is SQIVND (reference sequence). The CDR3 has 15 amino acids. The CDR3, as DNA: TGTGCCAGTAGTATAGACGGGTACTCTGGAAACACCATATATTTT. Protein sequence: CASSIDGYSGNTIYF.

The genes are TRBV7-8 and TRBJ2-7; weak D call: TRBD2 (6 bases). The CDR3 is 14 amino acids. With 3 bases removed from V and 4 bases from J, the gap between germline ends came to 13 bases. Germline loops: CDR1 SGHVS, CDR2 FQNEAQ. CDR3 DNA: TGTGCCAGCAGCTTGGACTACAATACTTACGAGCAGTACTTC. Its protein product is CASSLDYNTYEQYF.

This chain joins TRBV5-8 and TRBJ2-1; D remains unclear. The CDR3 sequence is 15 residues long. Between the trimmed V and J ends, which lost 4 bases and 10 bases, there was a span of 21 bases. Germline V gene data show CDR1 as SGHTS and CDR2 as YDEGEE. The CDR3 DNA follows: TGTGCCAGCAGCACCCACCCCCTCCTCCGGCCGGAGCAGTTCTTC. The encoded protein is CASSTHPLLRPEQFF.

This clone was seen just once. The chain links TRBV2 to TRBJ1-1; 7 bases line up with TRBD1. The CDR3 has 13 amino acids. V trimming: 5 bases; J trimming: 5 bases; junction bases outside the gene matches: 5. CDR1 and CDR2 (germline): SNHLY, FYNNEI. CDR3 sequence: CASSPDRETEAFF. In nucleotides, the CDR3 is TGTGCCAGCAGTCCTGACAGGGAAACTGAAGCTTTCTTT.

The CDR3 nucleotides are TGTGCCAGCAGTGACTCAGCGGGGGATGCTGGGGCCAACGTCCTGACTTTC. Its translation: CASSDSAGDAGANVLTF. V gene TRBV6-4 combines with J gene TRBJ2-6, with 8 bases fitting TRBD2. Germline CDR1 and CDR2: MRHNA and SNTAGT. V was clipped by 0 bases and J by 2 bases; unmatched bases: 3. The CDR3 has 17 residues.

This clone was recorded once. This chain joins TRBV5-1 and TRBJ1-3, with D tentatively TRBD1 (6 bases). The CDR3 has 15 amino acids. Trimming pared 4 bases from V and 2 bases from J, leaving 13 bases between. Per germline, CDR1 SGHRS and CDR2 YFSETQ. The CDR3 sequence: CASSPGGRAGNTIYF. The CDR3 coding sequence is TGCGCCAGCAGCCCTGGGGGGCGCGCTGGAAACACCATATATTTT.

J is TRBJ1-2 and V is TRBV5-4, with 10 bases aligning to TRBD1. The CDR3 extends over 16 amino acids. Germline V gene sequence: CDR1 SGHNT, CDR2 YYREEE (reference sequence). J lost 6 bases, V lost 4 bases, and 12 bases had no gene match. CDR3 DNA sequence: TGTGCCAGCAGCCAAGAGGCGACGACAGGGGGCAATGGCTACACCTTC. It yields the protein CASSQEATTGGNGYTF.

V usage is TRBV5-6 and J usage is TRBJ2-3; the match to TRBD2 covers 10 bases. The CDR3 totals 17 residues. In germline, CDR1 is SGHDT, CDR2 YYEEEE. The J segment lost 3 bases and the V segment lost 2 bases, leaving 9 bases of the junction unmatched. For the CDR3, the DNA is TGTGCCAGCAGCTTCAGAATTAGCGGGGGGCCGACAGATACGCAGTATTTT. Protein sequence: CASSFRISGGPTDTQYF.

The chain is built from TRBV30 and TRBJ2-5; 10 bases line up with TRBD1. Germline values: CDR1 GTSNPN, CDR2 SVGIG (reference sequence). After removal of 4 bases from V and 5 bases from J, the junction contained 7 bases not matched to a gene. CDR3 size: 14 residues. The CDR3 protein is CAWKRQGAGETQYF. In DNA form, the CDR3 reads TGTGCCTGGAAACGACAGGGGGCTGGGGAGACCCAGTACTTC.

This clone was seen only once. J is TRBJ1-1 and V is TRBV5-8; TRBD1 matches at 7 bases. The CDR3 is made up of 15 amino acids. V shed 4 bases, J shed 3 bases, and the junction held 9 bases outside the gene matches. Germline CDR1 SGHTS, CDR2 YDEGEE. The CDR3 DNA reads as TGTGCCAGCAGCGGCGACAGGGTCAGGGACACTGAAGCTTTCTTT. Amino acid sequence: CASSGDRVRDTEAFF. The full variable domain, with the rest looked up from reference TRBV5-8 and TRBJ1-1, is EAGVTQSPTHLIKTRGQQATLRCSPISGHTSVYWYQQALGLGLQFLLWYDEGEERNRGNFPPRFSGRQFPNYSSELNVNALELEDSALYLCASSGDRVRDTEAFFGQGTRLTVV.

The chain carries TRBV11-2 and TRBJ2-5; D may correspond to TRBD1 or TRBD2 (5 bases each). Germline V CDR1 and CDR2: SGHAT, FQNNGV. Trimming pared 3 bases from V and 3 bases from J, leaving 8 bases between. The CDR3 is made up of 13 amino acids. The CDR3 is CASSLGREETQYF. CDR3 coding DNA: TGTGCCAGCAGCTTGGGACGGGAAGAGACCCAGTACTTC.

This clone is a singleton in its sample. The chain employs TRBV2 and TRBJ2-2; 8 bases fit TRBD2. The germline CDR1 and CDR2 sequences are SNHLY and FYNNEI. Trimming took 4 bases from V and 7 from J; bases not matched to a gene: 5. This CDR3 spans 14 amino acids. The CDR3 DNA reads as TGTGCCAGCAGTGTGGCGGGGGGTAGCGGGGAGCTGTTTTTT. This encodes CASSVAGGSGELFF.

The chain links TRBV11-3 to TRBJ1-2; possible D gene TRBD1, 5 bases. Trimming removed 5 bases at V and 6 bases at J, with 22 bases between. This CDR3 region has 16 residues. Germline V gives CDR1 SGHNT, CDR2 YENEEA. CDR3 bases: TGTGCCAGCAGCATCCCCCGGGGGAAAGGATGGGATGGCTACACCTTC. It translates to CASSIPRGKGWDGYTF.

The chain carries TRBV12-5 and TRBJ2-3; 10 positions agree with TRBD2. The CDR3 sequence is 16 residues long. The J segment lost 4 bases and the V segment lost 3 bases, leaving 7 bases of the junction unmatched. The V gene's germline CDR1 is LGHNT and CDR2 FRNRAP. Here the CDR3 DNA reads TGTGCTAGTGGTTTTCAACCGACTAGCGGGTCAGATACGCAGTATTTT. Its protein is CASGFQPTSGSDTQYF.

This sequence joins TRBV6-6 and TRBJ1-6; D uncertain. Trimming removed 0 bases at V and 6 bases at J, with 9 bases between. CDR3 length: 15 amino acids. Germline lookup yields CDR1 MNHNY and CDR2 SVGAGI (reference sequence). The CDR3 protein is CASSYSPLVNSPLHF. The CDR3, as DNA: TGTGCCAGCAGTTACTCTCCTTTAGTTAATTCACCCCTCCACTTT.

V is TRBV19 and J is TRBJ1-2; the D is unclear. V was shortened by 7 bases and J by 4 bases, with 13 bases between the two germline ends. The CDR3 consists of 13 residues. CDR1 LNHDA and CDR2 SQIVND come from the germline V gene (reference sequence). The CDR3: CASIEGLGYGYTF. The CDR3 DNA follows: TGTGCCAGTATCGAGGGTCTTGGCTATGGCTACACCTTC.

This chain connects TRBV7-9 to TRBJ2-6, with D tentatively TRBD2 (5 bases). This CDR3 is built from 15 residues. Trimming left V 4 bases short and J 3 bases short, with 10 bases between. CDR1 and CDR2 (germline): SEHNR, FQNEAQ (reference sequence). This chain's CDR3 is CASSSGGLGANVLTF. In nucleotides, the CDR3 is TGTGCCAGCAGCTCAGGCGGGCTTGGGGCCAACGTCCTGACTTTC.

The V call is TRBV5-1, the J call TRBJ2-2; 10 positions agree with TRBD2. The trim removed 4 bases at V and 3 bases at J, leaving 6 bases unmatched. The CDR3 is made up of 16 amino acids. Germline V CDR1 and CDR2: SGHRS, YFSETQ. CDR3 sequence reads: CASSPGLAVYTGELFF. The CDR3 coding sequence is TGCGCCAGCAGCCCAGGACTAGCGGTTTACACCGGGGAGCTGTTTTTT.

Here the CDR3 DNA reads TGTGCCAGCTCACCACTGGCACGTTACAATGAGCAGTTCTTC. Translated, it gives CASSPLARYNEQFF. V gene TRBV18 combines with J gene TRBJ2-1, with D unclear. Germline values: CDR1 KGHSH, CDR2 LQKENI. V was cut by 1 base and J by 4 bases, with 8 bases left in between. There are 14 residues in the CDR3.

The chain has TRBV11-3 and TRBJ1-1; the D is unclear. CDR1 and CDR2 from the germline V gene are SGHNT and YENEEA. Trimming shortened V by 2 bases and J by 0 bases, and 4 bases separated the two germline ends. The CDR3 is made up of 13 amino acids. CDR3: CASSLRVNTEAFF. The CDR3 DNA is TGTGCCAGCAGCTTAAGGGTGAACACTGAAGCTTTCTTT.